The present TCR beta chain was sequenced within a study of CD8 T cells in seronegative destructive rheumatoid arthritis (TCRdb year 2020). About the investigation overall: At the time of sampling, biological drugs were being given to seven out of the eight CND-RA patients. The study compared peripheral CD8+ TCRbeta repertoires from patients with CCP-negative destructive rheumatoid arthritis (CND-RA) against repertoires from newly diagnosed seropositive RA, seronegative RA and healthy controls. Rather than undergoing new sequencing, the seropositive RA, seronegative RA and healthy control comparison cohorts were drawn from an earlier published TCRbeta dataset. What the work shows at the level of the full study, not this receptor alone: No public clonotype enrichment survived Benjamini-Hochberg correction across the 95,000 to 150,000 clonotypes tested. The small size of the CND-RA cohort was acknowledged as a study limitation. A distinct set of enriched public clonotypes appeared to be carried by CND-RA patients, and this finding was interpreted by the authors as support for a separate disease subset. CND-RA repertoires showed more CMV-reactive and fewer influenza A-reactive CD8+ TCRbeta sequences than controls and other RA subtypes. After adjusting for age, CND-RA patients appeared to have less diverse, more clonal CD8+ TCRbeta repertoires than other RA subtypes. Because diagnostic samples were lacking, the TCR repertoire differences may partly reflect years of poor disease control rather than having been present at onset.

Details on this clone: What this receptor recognizes is not known. Per-base qualities were not stored, and no clone one base away is much larger.

Genomic DNA from CD8+ cells was used for TCRbeta sequencing, which was performed according to the manufacturer's instructions. The immunoSEQ assay was used for TCRbeta sequencing, which was carried out at a genomics technology centre in Finland. On the study's bioinformatics: Clonotype tables generated by the immunoSEQ preprocessing pipeline were converted into VDJtools format, and non-productive clonotypes were filtered out. Any sample with fewer than 10,000 reads was excluded, the remaining samples were subsampled to 10,000 reads, and most of the eight CND-RA samples made it through. The VDJtools CalcDiversityStats function was applied to data subsampled to 10,000 reads to calculate Shannon-Wiener, Simpson and clonality indices. To infer antigen specificity, non-singleton TCRbeta clonotypes were hard-matched against VDJdb, with no mismatches permitted. CDR3 sequences differing by one amino acid (Hamming distance 1) were grouped into clusters with potentially shared antigen targets. After each group was resampled to six samples, one-sided Fisher's exact tests checked public clonotypes for group enrichment, with the whole procedure repeated ten times. Drawn from immuneACCESS, this table holds only the in-frame rearrangements with V and J called that TCRdb kept. Clones are partly lost; checked studies trace under half to an unresolved V gene and leave the rest unexplained. V, J and clone size were drawn from that table, and D and trimming were deduced from the DNA. For this sample there are more than 10,000 clones; 80% to 85% appear just once. Of the sample, roughly a quarter is held by the ten largest clones.

CND-RA patients tested negative on the clinical CCP2 antibody test, and even with active therapy their joint destruction kept progressing. Every CND-RA patient showed typical joint destruction in the wrists and ankles and had failed conventional anti-rheumatic therapy. Instead of being sampled at diagnosis, CND-RA patients were sampled after long disease histories, which in several cases spanned decades. Each patient provided about 50 millilitres of EDTA-anticoagulated peripheral blood. Ficoll-Paque PLUS density gradient separation was used to isolate peripheral blood mononuclear cells. AutoMACS magnetic bead positive selection was used to isolate CD8+ cells from fresh or cryopreserved PBMCs, and flow cytometry was used to check purity. Nucleospin Tissue or Tissue XS kits were used to extract genomic DNA, which was then quantified on a Qubit 2.0 fluorometer. CDR1 and CDR2 were assigned from the germline V gene as SGDLS and YYNGEE. Germline trimming: 4 bases from V, 2 bases from J; junction bases outside gene matches: 6. The CDR3 sequence holds 15 residues, the cysteine and phenylalanine included. CDR3 DNA is the only sequence kept; it has 45 bases, read in frame from the first base.

The receptor was derived from a woman aged 30 to 49 with seronegative destructive rheumatoid arthritis. Material: CD8+ T cells from blood. The rearranged segments are TRBV9 and TRBJ1-5, with 7 junctional bases fitting TRBD1. The nucleotides are TGTGCCAGCAGCTCAGGACAGGAAGGCAATCAGCCCCAGCATTTT. It encodes CASSSGQEGNQPQHF.